The entry below describes one T cell receptor (beta chain). Those who donated were healthy bone marrow donors. This record comes from a study of cytomegalovirus exposure and HLA in healthy donors. On the study more broadly: When 350 to 400 donors were genotyped, 81% of them were found to fall in the Caucasian-associated ancestry cluster.

Germline loops: CDR1 LNHDA, CDR2 SQIVND (reference sequence). Trimming left V 1 base short and J 4 bases short, with 11 bases between. The CDR3 loop spans 15 amino acids. Both 60 Vbeta primers and 13 Jbeta primers went into the PCR. Libraries were prepared by immunoSEQ multiplex PCR; TCRdb keeps only in-frame clonotypes and omits some of them. Of 55,000 to 85,000 clones listed, approximately 80% were seen once; the top ten hold 7.8%. The receptor was derived from a man younger than 30 in good health and CMV-seropositive. The chain joins TRBV19 to TRBJ1-5, with a weak D call TRBD1 (5 bases). The source material was PBMCs. CDR3 in amino acids: CASSIGGELNQPQHF. Written as DNA, the CDR3 is TGTGCCAGTAGTATAGGGGGCGAACTAAATCAGCCCCAGCATTTT.